Relative to its sample, the clone carrying this TCR beta chain is medium-sized. The antigen is not known. Bulk tumor gDNA, about 630 ng per sample, served as the TCR template. Several far-apart biopsies were taken per primary tumor during surgery. Samples came from untreated patients having curative surgery for newly diagnosed non-small cell lung cancer. Sample donors consisted of newly diagnosed non-small cell lung cancer patients who were undergoing surgery with curative intent. These data come from a study of immune heterogeneity within non-small cell lung tumors. The TCR beta CDR3 region underwent multiplex PCR amplification with 32 V and 13 J primers. TCRdb recomputed calls from the multiplex PCR reads with MiXCR, one row per CDR3 protein. The sample has about 9,700 distinct CDR3 sequences; around 17% are singletons. Whole-study results and caveats: Clonality of local T cells correlated moderately but significantly with local tumor mutational burden (R around 0.35).

The trim removed 0 bases at V and 0 bases at J, leaving 4 bases unmatched. CDR1 and CDR2 (germline): MNHEY, SMNVEV (reference sequence). The CDR3 consists of 17 residues. The sequenced material came from lung tumor tissue. The chain links TRBV27 to TRBJ1-5; 8 nucleotides match TRBD1. This clonotype was sampled from a man aged 40-55 years with non-small cell lung cancer. CDR3 sequence: CASSLSIGQGSNQPQHF. The CDR3 coding sequence is TGTGCCAGCAGTTTATCGATAGGACAGGGTAGCAATCAGCCCCAGCATTTT.